This TCR beta chain is drawn from a study of blood T cell repertoires in COVID-19. Study information: Samples came from the United States, Italy and Spain, spanning acute and convalescent COVID-19. In each case, the material was cDNA or gDNA derived from T cells, B-cell-depleted T cells, or PBMCs.

Method: immunoSEQ multiplex PCR; TCRdb's copy keeps in-frame clones and lacks some. The sample has fewer than 300,000 clones, about 90% seen once. This clone was seen once. The CDR3 extends over 15 amino acids. Germline-derived CDR1 and CDR2 are LGHNA and YNFKEQ. V shed 0 bases, J shed 8 bases, and the junction held 7 bases outside the gene matches. Source material: peripheral blood. This sequence originates from a person under 30 with COVID-19, enrolled during active disease. This sequence joins TRBV4-2 and TRBJ2-4, with 7 bases aligning to TRBD2. The CDR3, as DNA: TGTGCCAGCAGCCAAGAAGGGCGGGAGTTTGACATTCAGTACTTC. This codes for CASSQEGREFDIQYF.